The 12 T cell receptor beta chains below all came from one sample that was sequenced in a study of tumor and adjacent non-tumor tissue in lung cancer. The library came from three nested PCR rounds adapted from ARM-PCR protocols. MiXCR, applied by TCRdb to the multiplex PCR reads, yields one record per CDR3 protein. Of about 85,000 distinct CDR3 sequences listed, about 66% are singletons. The template was RNA from unsorted bulk tissue. Sample: lung tumor tissue. The receptors stem from a man between 65 and 80 years old with non-small cell lung cancer.

Notes on this clonotype: This may come from a read error, since a much larger clone is one base off. The chain links TRBV30 to TRBJ2-7; 10 bases fit TRBD1. CDR3 size: 13 residues. Germline values: CDR1 GTSNPN, CDR2 SVGIG (reference sequence). Unmatched junction bases numbered 10, after V lost 5 bases and J lost 9 bases. CDR3 sequence (DNA): TGTGCCTGGGGGAGACAGGGGGCGAAAGGGCAGTACTTC. Amino acid sequence: CAWGRQGAKGQYF.

Worth noting for this clonotype: Just one base apart from a much larger clone, this may be a read error. Given the absence of the conserved phenylalanine or tryptophan at the CDR3 end, a read error is likely. The gene calls are TRBV2 and TRBJ2-2; the D gene is possibly TRBD2 (6 bases). This CDR3 is built from 15 residues. Germline V CDR1 and CDR2: SNHLY, FYNNEI. Trimming cost V 5 bases and J 4 bases, with 14 bases left between them. The chain's CDR3 is CASSLRESTTGELFI. The CDR3 coding sequence is TGTGCCAGCAGTCTCCGGGAGTCAACCACCGGGGAGCTGTTTATT.

In its sample, this clonotype was seen a few times. A much larger clonotype is one base distant, so this may be a read error. V gene TRBV4-1 combines with J gene TRBJ1-2; D call uncertain. Looked up from germline, CDR1 is MGHRA and CDR2 is YSYEKL. Trimming cost V 0 bases and J 1 base, with 12 bases left between them. The CDR3 extends over 16 amino acids. Here the CDR3 reads CASSQDMTWVNYGYTF. The CDR3 DNA reads TGCGCCAGCAGCCAAGATATGACATGGGTTAACTATGGCTACACCTTC.

Concerning this clonotype itself: Because the CDR3 is missing its conserved closing phenylalanine or tryptophan, this is likely a read error. This chain connects TRBV5-1 to TRBJ2-1, with 7 bases matching TRBD2. Germline CDR1 reads SGHRS; CDR2 reads YFSETQ. The CDR3 has 15 residues. V dropped 4 bases and J dropped 8; count of bases not matched to a gene: 12. CDR3 sequence (DNA): TGCGCCAGCAGCCACGGACTAGAGTATGGAGATGAGCAGTTCATC. This encodes CASSHGLEYGDEQFI.

Concerning this clonotype itself: A read error may produce the germline difference seen at one junction end. This rearrangement joins TRBV28 to TRBJ1-6; D gene ambiguous. The CDR3 extends over 13 amino acids. Germline V gene data show CDR1 as MDHEN and CDR2 as SYDVKM. The CDR3 loop is CASTLYWDSSLHF. CDR3 in DNA: TGTGCCAGTACCCTTTATTGGGATTCATCCCTCCACTTT.

The V gene is TRBV6-1, the J gene TRBJ2-5, with TRBD1 as a possible D gene (5 bases). CDR1 and CDR2 from the germline V gene are MNHNS and SASEGT. V was shortened by 2 bases and J by 5 bases, with 18 bases between the two germline ends. The CDR3 is 16 amino acids. The CDR3 reads CASSERTGRISETQYF. The CDR3, as DNA: TGTGCCAGCAGTGAACGTACAGGTAGGATCTCGGAGACCCAGTACTTC.

Comments on this clonotype: A much larger clonotype is one base distant, so this may be a read error. This chain links TRBV12-3 or TRBV12-4 with TRBJ2-1; D unresolved. This CDR3 has 14 amino acids. With 7 bases removed from V and 7 bases from J, the gap between germline ends came to 17 bases. Written as DNA, the CDR3 is TGTGCCAGCAATCCCACTCGACTTCGAAATGAGCAGTTCTTC. This codes for CASNPTRLRNEQFF.

This clonotype came up many times. The genes are TRBV12-3 or TRBV12-4 and TRBJ1-2; possible D gene TRBD1, 5 bases. V was pared by 5 bases and J by 5 bases, with 12 bases between. The CDR3 has 13 residues. The CDR3 spells CASSMIGTYGYTF. The DNA of the CDR3 is TGTGCCAGCAGTATGATCGGGACTTATGGCTACACCTTC.

The chain carries TRBV4-1 and TRBJ2-7; 7 positions match TRBD2. Germline CDR1 reads MGHRA; CDR2 reads YSYEKL. Trimming took 2 bases from V and 3 from J; bases not matched to a gene: 10. The CDR3 totals 16 residues. The DNA of the CDR3 is TGCGCCAGCAGCCAACCACTAGCGAGCAGAAACTACGAGCAGTACTTC. This gives the protein CASSQPLASRNYEQYF.

Worth noting for this clonotype: At one of its ends the junction is not consistent with the germline gene, which may arise from a read error. J is TRBJ1-1 and V is TRBV4-2; D ambiguous. Per the germline V gene, CDR1 is LGHNA and CDR2 is YNFKEQ. The CDR3 consists of 12 residues. CDR3 DNA sequence: TGTACCAGCAGTCAAGATCATATCGTAGCTTTCTTT. It codes for CTSSQDHIVAFF.

Sample share makes this clonotype medium-sized (0.01 to 0.1%). The chain employs TRBV6-7 and TRBJ2-1, with D perhaps TRBD2 (6 bases). Being an ORF, TRBV6-7 has a function that is uncertain. CDR3 length: 20 residues. V dropped 0 bases and J dropped 9 bases, with 30 bases sitting between them. CDR3 region: CASSYSDTRTGLASVFEQFF. For the CDR3, the DNA is TGTGCCAGCAGTTACTCAGACACGCGAACGGGCCTAGCGTCGGTGTTTGAGCAGTTCTTC.

Remarks on this clonotype: The final CDR3 position lacks the conserved phenylalanine or tryptophan, pointing to a likely read error. CDR3 DNA: TGTGGCAGCAACTCCCCGAGGGGAAGAGGGGGCTCTGGGGCCAACGTCCTGACTTTA. It encodes CGSNSPRGRGGSGANVLTL. The rearrangement uses TRBV11-2 and TRBJ2-6, with D perhaps TRBD1 (6 bases). The CDR3 consists of 19 residues. Germline V gene data show CDR1 as SGHAT and CDR2 as FQNNGV.